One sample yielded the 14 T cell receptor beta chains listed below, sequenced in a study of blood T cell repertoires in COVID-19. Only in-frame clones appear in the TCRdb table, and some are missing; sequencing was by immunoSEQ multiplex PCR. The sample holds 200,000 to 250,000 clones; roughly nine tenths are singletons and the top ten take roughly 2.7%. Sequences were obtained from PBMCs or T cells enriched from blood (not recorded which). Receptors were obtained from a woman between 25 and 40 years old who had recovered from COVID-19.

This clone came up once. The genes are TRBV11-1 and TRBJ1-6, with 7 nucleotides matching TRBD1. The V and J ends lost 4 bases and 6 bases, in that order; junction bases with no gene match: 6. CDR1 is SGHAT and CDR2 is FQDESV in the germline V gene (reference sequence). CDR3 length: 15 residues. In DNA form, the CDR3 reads TGTGCCAGCAGCTCCCTCCGGGACAGTAATTCACCCCTCCACTTT. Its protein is CASSSLRDSNSPLHF.

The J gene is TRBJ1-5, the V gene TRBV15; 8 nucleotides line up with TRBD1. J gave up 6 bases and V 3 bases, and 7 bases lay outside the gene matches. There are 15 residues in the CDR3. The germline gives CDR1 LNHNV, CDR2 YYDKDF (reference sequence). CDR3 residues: CATSRDRAGSQPQHF. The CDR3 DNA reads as TGTGCCACCAGCAGGGACAGGGCCGGGTCTCAGCCCCAGCATTTT.

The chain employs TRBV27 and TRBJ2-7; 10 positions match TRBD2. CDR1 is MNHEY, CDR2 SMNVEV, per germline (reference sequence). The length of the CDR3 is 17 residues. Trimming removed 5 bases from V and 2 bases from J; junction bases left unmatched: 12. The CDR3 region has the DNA TGTGCCAGCAGTATACGTACCGGGACTAGCGTACCCTACGAGCAGTACTTC. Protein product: CASSIRTGTSVPYEQYF.

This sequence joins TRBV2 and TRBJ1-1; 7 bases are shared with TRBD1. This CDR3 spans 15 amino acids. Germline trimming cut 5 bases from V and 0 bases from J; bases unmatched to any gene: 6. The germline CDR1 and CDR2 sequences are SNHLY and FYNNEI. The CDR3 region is CASSLAGGMNTEAFF. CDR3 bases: TGTGCCAGCAGTCTGGCAGGGGGTATGAACACTGAAGCTTTCTTT.

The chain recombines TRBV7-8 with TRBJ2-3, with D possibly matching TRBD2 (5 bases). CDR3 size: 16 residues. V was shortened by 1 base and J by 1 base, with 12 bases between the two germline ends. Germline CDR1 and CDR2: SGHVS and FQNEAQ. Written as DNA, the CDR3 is TGTGCCAGCAGCTTAGGGACTTGGGGAGGCACAGATACGCAGTATTTT. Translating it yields CASSLGTWGGTDTQYF.

The CDR3 sequence: CASSVGGGEQPQHF. The CDR3 DNA is TGTGCCAGCAGCGTAGGTGGGGGGGAACAGCCCCAGCATTTT. The chain employs TRBV9 and TRBJ1-5, with a tentative D call TRBD1 (5 bases). The CDR3 is 14 amino acids. The V end lost 0 bases, the J end lost 7 bases, and 11 bases lay between the germline ends. Looked up from germline, CDR1 is SGDLS and CDR2 is YYNGEE.

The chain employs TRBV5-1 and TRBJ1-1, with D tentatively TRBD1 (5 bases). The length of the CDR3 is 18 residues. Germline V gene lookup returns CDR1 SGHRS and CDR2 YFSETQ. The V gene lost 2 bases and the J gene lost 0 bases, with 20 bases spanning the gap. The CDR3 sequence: CASSFFQGLDAMNTEAFF. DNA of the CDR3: TGCGCCAGCAGCTTTTTCCAGGGATTAGACGCCATGAACACTGAAGCTTTCTTT.

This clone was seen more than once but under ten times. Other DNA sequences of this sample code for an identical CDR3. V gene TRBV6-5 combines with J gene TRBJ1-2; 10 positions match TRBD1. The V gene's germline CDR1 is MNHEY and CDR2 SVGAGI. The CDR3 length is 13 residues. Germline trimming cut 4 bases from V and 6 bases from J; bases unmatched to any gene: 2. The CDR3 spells CASSFGTGDGYTF. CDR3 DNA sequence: TGTGCCAGCAGTTTCGGGACAGGGGATGGCTACACCTTC.

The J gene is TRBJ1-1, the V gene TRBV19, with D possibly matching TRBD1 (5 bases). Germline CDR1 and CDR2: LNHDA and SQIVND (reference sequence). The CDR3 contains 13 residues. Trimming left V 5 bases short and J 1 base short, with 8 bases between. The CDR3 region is CASSDQGNTEAFF. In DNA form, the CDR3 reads TGTGCCAGTAGTGACCAGGGGAACACTGAAGCTTTCTTT.

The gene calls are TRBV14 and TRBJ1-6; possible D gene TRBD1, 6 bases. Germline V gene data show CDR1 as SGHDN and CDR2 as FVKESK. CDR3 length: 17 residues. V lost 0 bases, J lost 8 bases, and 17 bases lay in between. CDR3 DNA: TGTGCCAGCAGCCAAGATGCAGGCAGGGGATTTTATTCACCCCTCCACTTT. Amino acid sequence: CASSQDAGRGFYSPLHF.

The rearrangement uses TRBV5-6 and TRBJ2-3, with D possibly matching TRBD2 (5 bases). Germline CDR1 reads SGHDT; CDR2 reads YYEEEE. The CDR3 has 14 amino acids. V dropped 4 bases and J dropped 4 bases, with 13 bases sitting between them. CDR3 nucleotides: TGTGCCAGCAGCAGTCTGGACGGGGCAGATACGCAGTATTTT. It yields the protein CASSSLDGADTQYF.

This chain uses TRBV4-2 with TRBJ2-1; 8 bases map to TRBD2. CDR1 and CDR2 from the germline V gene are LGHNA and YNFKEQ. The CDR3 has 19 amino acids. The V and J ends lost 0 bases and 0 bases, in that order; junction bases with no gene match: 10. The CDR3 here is CASSQEGPAAGGSYNEQFF. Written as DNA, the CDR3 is TGTGCCAGCAGCCAAGAAGGCCCAGCGGCGGGGGGCTCCTACAATGAGCAGTTCTTC.

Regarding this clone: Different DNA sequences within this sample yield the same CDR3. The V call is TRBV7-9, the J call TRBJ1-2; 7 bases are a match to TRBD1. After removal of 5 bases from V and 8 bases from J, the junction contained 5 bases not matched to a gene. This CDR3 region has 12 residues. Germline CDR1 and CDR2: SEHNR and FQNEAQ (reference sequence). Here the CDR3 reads CASSRDRDGYTF. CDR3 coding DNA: TGTGCCAGCAGCCGCGACAGGGACGGCTACACCTTC.

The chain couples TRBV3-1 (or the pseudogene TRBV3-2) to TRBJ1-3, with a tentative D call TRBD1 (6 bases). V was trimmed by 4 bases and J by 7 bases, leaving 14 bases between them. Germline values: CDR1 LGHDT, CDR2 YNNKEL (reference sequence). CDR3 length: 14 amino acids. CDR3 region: CASSLNTGINTIYF. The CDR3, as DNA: TGTGCCAGCAGCCTAAACACAGGGATTAACACCATATATTTT.